This T cell receptor beta chain was captured by sequencing in a study of T cell responses to AZD1222 COVID-19 vaccine. Study conclusions and caveats: Among the donors, most were white British and more were female, and clonal diversity was possibly underestimated. Elevations in Spike-specific TCR breadth and depth followed administration of two AZD1222 doses.

Libraries were prepared by immunoSEQ multiplex PCR; TCRdb keeps only in-frame clonotypes and omits some of them. The sample consists of about 84,000 clones, 86% of them appearing once. Regarding this clone: Antigen: not known.

Per the germline V gene, CDR1 is LNHDA and CDR2 is SQIVND (reference sequence). V was shortened by 6 bases and J by 8 bases, with 19 bases between the two germline ends. The CDR3 is 14 residues long. The TCR was taken from an adult who received the AZD1222 COVID-19 vaccine. The rearrangement links TRBV19 to TRBJ1-2; D is unclear. The source was peripheral blood, collected 28 days after the second AZD1222 dose. Written as DNA, the CDR3 is TGTGCCAGTAGCCCCCTGAGTCGGGGTCTCGGCTACACCTTC. Translating it yields CASSPLSRGLGYTF. The entire variable domain, with the rest obtained from reference TRBV19 and TRBJ1-2, is as follows: DGGITQSPKYLFRKEGQNVTLSCEQNLNHDAMYWYRQDPGQGLRLIYYSQIVNDFQKGDIAEGYSVSREKKESFPLTVTSAQKNPTAFYLCASSPLSRGLGYTFGSGTRLTVV.